The entry that follows covers one T cell receptor (beta chain) sequence. This entry belongs to a study of early T cells in non-severe SARS-CoV-2 infection. TCRdb reanalysed the 5' RACE reads using MiXCR and keeps one entry per CDR3 protein. The table has nearly 90,000 distinct CDR3 sequences, about an eighth seen once. Germline lookup yields CDR1 SNHLY and CDR2 FYNNEI. The CDR3 extends over 17 amino acids. Trimming shortened V by 1 base and J by 5 bases, and 18 bases separated the two germline ends. Material: whole blood. The origin of this receptor is an adult who was a healthcare worker with PCR-confirmed SARS-CoV-2 infection or an uninfected control (not recorded which). This chain connects TRBV2 to TRBJ2-1; weak D call: TRBD2 (6 bases). DNA of the CDR3: TGTGCCAGCAGTGAAGGGGAATCGGGCGGGGCAAACAATGAGCAGTTCTTC. This translates into CASSEGESGGANNEQFF.